This TCR beta chain was observed in a study of vaccination effects on CD4 cells after COVID-19. As for this clone: Its antigen is still unknown.

After expansion with viral peptide pools in the ViraFEST assay, antigen-specific CD4+ T cells were sequenced. Culture proceeded for under twelve days, and CD4+ T cells were then isolated. Participants completed two doses of the BNT162b2 or mRNA-1273 vaccine. Days 3 and 7 saw half the medium replaced with IL-2 medium. This CDR3 has 16 amino acids. Trimming removed 1 base at V and 0 bases at J, with 8 bases between. Germline V gene data show CDR1 as SGHRS and CDR2 as YFSETQ. Profiled with immunoSEQ multiplex PCR; TCRdb holds only in-frame clones, not every one. The table records some 30,000 clones, about four fifths of them present only once.

The sequence was collected from a human donor who received a COVID-19 vaccine. Some clones in this sample may be carry-over from other donors' samples. The V call is TRBV5-1, the J call TRBJ1-6; D ambiguous. The sample was CD4+ T cells from PBMCs cultured with HCoV-NL63 spike peptides, taken after COVID-19 vaccination. The CDR3 region has the DNA TGCGCCAGCAGCTTGCTAGGAGCCTCCTATAATTCACCCCTCCACTTT. Residues: CASSLLGASYNSPLHF. Looking up the rest from reference TRBV5-1 and TRBJ1-6 gives the full variable domain: KAGVTQTPRYLIKTRGQQVTLSCSPISGHRSVSWYQQTPGQGLQFLFEYFSETQRNKGNFPGRFSGRQFSNSRSEMNVSTLELGDSALYLCASSLLGASYNSPLHFGNGTRLTVT.